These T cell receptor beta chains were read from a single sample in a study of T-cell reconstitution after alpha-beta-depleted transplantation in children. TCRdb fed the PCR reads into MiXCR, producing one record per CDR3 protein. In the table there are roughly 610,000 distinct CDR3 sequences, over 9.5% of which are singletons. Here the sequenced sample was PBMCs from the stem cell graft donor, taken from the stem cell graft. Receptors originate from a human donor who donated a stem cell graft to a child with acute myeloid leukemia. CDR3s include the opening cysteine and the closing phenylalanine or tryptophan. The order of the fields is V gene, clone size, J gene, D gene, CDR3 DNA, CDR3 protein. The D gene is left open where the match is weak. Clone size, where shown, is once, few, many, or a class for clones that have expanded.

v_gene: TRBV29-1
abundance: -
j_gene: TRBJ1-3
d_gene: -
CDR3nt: TGCAGCGCCCGACAGGACTCCTCTGGAAACACCATATATTTT
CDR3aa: CSARQDSSGNTIYF

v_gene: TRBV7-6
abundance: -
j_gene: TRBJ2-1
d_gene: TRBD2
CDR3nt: TGTGCCAGCAGCTTAGGTCTCGGGATAGTGGGAGGGAGGTCTAGCTCCTACAATGAGCAGTTCTTC
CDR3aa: CASSLGLGIVGGRSSSYNEQFF

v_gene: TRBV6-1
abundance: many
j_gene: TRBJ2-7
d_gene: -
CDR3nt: TGTGCCAGCAGTGCAATAGGGGATGCCGCCACCAACGAGCAGTACTTC
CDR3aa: CASSAIGDAATNEQYF

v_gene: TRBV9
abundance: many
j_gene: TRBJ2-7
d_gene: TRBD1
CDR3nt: TGTGCCAGCAGCGAGGGGCAGGGGGCCTACGAGCAGTACTTC
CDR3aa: CASSEGQGAYEQYF

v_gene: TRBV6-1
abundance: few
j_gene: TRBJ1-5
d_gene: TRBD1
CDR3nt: TGTGCCAGTACAGGGGGCGCGAAGCAGCCCCAGCATTTT
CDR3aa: CASTGGAKQPQHF

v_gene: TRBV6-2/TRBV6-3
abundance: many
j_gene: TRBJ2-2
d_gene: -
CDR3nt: TGTGCCAGCAGTTATAGAGGGAGCGGCACCGGGGAGCTGTTTTTT
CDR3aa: CASSYRGSGTGELFF

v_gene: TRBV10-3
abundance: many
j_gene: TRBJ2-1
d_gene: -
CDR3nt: TGTGCCATCAGTGGGGACGCATACAATGAGCAGTTCTTC
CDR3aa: CAISGDAYNEQFF

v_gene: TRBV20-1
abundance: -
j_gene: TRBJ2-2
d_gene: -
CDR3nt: TGCAGTGCTAGAGTGGACACTAGACCCGGGGAGCTGTTTTTT
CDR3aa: CSARVDTRPGELFF

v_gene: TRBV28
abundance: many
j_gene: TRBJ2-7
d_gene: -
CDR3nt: TGTGCCAGCCTATTTTTGGGGGCCAACGAGCAGTACTTC
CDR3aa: CASLFLGANEQYF

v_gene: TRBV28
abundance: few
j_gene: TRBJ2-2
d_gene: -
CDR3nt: TGTGCCAGCAGTTTGCGTCGGTCAGCCCTCGGAGGGGAGCTGTTTTTT
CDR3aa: CASSLRRSALGGELFF

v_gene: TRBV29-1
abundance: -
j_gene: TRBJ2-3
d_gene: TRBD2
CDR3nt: TGCAGCGCCTTAGGACTAGCGGGGGCTAGCACAGATACGCAGTATTTT
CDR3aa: CSALGLAGASTDTQYF

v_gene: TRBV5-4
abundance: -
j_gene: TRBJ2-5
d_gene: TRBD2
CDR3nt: TGTGCCAGCAGCGTACGCGGGAGAACGGACCAAGAGACCCAGTACTTC
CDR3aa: CASSVRGRTDQETQYF

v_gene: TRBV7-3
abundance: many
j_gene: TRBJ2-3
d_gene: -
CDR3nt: TGTGCCAGCAGCTCGGGAGAGTGGACAGATACGCAGTATTTT
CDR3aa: CASSSGEWTDTQYF

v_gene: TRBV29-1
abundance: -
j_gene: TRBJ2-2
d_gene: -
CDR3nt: TGCAGCGTTGAAGACCCAGGACACACCGGGGAGCTGTTTTTT
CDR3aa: CSVEDPGHTGELFF

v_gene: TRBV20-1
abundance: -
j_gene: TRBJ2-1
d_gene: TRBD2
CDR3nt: TGCAGTGCTAGGGTAAGGCAGGGACTAGCGGGCCACGGCCAAAGCTCCTACAATGAGCAGTTCTTC
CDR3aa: CSARVRQGLAGHGQSSYNEQFF

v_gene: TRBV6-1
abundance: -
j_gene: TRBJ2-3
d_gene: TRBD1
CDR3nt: TGTGCCAGCAGGCCCATCCCGGGACAGGGCAGAGATACGCAGTATTTT
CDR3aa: CASRPIPGQGRDTQYF

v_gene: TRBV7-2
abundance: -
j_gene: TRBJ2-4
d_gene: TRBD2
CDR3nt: TGTGCCAGCAGTAAACCGGAGCGGGAGGGGCTTAGGTACTTC
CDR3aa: CASSKPEREGLRYF

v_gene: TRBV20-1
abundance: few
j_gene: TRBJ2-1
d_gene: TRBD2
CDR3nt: TGCAGTGCTAGAGGGGGACTAGCGGTCCCCAATGAGCAGTTCTTC
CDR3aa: CSARGGLAVPNEQFF

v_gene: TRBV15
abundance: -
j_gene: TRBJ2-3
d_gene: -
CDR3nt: TGTGCCACCAGCATTGGGGCAGGTGGGCGGGTTAACCTTCGGCAGTATTTT
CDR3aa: CATSIGAGGRVNLRQYF

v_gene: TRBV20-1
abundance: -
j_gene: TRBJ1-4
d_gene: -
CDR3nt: TGCAGTGCTAGAGATGAGGCCGGGGTGGGCGAAAAACTGTTTTTT
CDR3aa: CSARDEAGVGEKLFF

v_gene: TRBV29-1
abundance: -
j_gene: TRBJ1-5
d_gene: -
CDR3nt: TGCAGCGTTTTAGGGGCACCCGGTCAGCCCCAGCATTTT
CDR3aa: CSVLGAPGQPQHF

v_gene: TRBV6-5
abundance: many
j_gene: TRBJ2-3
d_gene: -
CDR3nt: TGTGCCAGCAAAGGGACAGATACGCAGTATTTT
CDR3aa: CASKGTDTQYF

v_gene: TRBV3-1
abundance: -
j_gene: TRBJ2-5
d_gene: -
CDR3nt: TGTGCCAGCAGCCGAGCCATACAAGAGACCCAGTACTTC
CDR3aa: CASSRAIQETQYF

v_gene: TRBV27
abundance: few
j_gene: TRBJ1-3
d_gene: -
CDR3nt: TGTGCCAGCAGTTTTAAACCTGGAAACACCATATATTTT
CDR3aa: CASSFKPGNTIYF

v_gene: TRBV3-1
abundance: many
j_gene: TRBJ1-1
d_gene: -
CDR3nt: TGTGCCAGCAGCCATGGGGGTCGAGAAACTGAAGCTTTCTTT
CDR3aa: CASSHGGRETEAFF

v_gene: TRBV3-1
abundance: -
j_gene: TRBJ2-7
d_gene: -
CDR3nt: TGTGCCAGCAGCCAAGTTACCGGGAGTTACTCCTACGAGCAGTACTTC
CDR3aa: CASSQVTGSYSYEQYF

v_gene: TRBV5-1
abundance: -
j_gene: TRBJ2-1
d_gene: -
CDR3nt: TGCGCCAGCAGCTTGACCCCGGGAGCTGGGTACAATGAGCAGTTCTTC
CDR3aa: CASSLTPGAGYNEQFF

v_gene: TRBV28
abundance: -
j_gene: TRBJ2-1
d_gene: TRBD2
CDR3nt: TGTGCCAGCAGTTTAAGACCCGGGACTAGCGGGATCTACAATGAGCAGTTCTTC
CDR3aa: CASSLRPGTSGIYNEQFF

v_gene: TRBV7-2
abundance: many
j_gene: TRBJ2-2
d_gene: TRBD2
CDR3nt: TGTGCCAGCAGCATGGGACTAGCGGGAGTCACCGGGGAGCTGTTTTTT
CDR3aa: CASSMGLAGVTGELFF

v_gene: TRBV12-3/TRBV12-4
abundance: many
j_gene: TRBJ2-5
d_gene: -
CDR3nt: TGTGCCAGCAGTTTCCAAAATGAAGAGACCCAGTACTTC
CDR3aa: CASSFQNEETQYF

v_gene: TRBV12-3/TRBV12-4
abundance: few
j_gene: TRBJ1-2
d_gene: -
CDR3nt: TGTGCCAGCAGTCCTACTGACGCGGAATATGGCTACACCTTC
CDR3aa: CASSPTDAEYGYTF

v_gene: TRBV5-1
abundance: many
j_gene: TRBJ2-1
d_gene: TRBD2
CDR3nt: TGCGCCAGCAGCTTGATTAGCGGGATGGGGCAGTTCTTC
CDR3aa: CASSLISGMGQFF

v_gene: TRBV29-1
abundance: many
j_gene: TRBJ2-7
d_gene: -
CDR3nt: TGCAGCGTTGAAATATCCAGGGTGAGCGAGCAGTACTTC
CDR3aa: CSVEISRVSEQYF

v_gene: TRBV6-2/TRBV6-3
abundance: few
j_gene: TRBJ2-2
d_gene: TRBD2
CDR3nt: TGTGCCAGCAGTTACTCGGGCGGGAGAGGCACCGGGGAGCTGTTTTTT
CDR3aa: CASSYSGGRGTGELFF

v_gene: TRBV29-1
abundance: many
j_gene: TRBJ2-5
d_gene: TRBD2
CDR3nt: TGCAGCGTTCCAACTAGCGGGAGGGCAGAGACCCAGTACTTC
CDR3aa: CSVPTSGRAETQYF

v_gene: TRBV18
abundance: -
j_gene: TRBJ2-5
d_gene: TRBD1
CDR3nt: TGTGCCAGCTCACCGGAGACAGGGGGCCTGGTAACCCAGTACTTC
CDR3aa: CASSPETGGLVTQYF

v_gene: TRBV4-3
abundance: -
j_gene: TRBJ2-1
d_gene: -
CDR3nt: TGCGCCAGCAGCCAGGGTCTGAGCTCCTACAATGAGCAGTTCTTC
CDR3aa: CASSQGLSSYNEQFF

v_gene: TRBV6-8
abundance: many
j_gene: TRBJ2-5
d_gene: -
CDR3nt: TGTGCCAGCCGAGAGACCCAGTACTTC
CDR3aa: CASRETQYF

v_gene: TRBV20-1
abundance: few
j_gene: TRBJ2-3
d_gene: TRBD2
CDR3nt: TGCAGTTCGGTAGCGGGGCTGAGCACAGATACGCAGTATTTT
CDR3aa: CSSVAGLSTDTQYF

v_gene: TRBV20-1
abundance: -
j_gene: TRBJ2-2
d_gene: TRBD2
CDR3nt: TGCAGTGCTAGGGGACTAGCGGGATCTAACACCGGGGAGCTGTTTTTT
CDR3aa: CSARGLAGSNTGELFF

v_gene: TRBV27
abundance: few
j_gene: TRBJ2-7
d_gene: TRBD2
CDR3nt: TGTGCCAGCAGTTTAAAGGCTAGCGGGAGCTCCTACGAGCAGTACTTC
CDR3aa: CASSLKASGSSYEQYF

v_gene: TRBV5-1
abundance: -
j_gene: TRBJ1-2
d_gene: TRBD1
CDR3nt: TGCGCCAGCAGCCCAATGGGAGGGGGCTCGGGCTACACCTTC
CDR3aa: CASSPMGGGSGYTF

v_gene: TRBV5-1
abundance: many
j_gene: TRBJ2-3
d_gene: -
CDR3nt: TGCGCCAGCAGCCCCCCGAGACTAGGGGTTAGCACAGATACGCAGTATTTT
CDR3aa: CASSPPRLGVSTDTQYF

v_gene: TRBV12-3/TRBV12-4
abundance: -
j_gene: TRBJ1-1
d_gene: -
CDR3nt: TGTGCCAGCAGTGCCCGGGCCCTGAACACTGAAGCTTTCTTT
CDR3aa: CASSARALNTEAFF

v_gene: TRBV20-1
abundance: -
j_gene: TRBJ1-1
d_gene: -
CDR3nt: TGCAGTGCTGGCAGAGGGCTGAACACTGAAGCTTTCTTT
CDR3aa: CSAGRGLNTEAFF

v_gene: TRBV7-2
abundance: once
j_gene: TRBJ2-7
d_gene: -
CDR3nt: TGTGCCAGCAGCTTACTCACTCTGGGCTACGAGCAGTACTTC
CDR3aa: CASSLLTLGYEQYF

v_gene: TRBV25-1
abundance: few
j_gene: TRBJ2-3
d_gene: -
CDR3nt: TGTGCCAGCAGTGCCAGGCAGGGGGGAACAGATACGCAGTATTTT
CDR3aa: CASSARQGGTDTQYF

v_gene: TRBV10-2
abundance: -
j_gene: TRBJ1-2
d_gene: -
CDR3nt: TGCGCCAGCAGTGAGGACACTAAAAGGGGCTACACCTTC
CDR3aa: CASSEDTKRGYTF

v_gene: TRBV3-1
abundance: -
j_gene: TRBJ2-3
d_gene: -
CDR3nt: TGTGCCAGCAGCCAGATTAGCGGACCCACAGATACGCAGTATTTT
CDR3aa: CASSQISGPTDTQYF